One and the same sample provided the 19 T cell receptor beta chains below, sequenced in a study of cytomegalovirus exposure and HLA in healthy donors. Measured with immunoSEQ multiplex PCR; TCRdb has only the in-frame clones, and not every one. The table shows tens of thousands of clones, with roughly 84% occurring only once. Sequenced: PBMCs. The receptors were sampled from a woman aged 18-35 years in good health and CMV-seropositive.

This clone has a handful of counts. The chain is built from TRBV7-9 and TRBJ2-1; 8 bases agree with TRBD1. The CDR3 length is 16 residues. V shed 3 bases, J shed 2 bases, and the junction held 6 bases outside the gene matches. CDR1 is SEHNR and CDR2 is FQNEAQ in the germline V gene (reference sequence). CDR3 region: CASSLGQAATYNEQFF. CDR3 sequence (DNA): TGTGCCAGCAGCTTGGGACAGGCGGCAACCTACAATGAGCAGTTCTTC.

The chain links TRBV7-3 to TRBJ1-6; D gene uncertain. Trimming shortened V by 5 bases and J by 7 bases, and 6 bases separated the two germline ends. The germline V gene has CDR1 SGHTA and CDR2 FQGTGA. The CDR3 has 12 amino acids. CDR3 protein: CASSAGNSPLHF. CDR3 nucleotides: TGTGCCAGCAGCGCGGGGAATTCACCCCTCCACTTT.

The chain carries TRBV6-5 and TRBJ2-2; a weak D match, TRBD2 (5 bases). The CDR3 spans 14 residues. V lost 4 bases and J lost 6, with 12 bases in between. Looked up from germline, CDR1 is MNHEY and CDR2 is SVGAGI. CDR3 bases: TGTGCCAGCAGTTCCGACACTAGTTCCGGGGAGCTGTTTTTT. It encodes CASSSDTSSGELFF.

This chain joins TRBV7-8 and TRBJ1-2; the D gene is possibly TRBD1 (6 bases). Germline assignment: CDR1 SGHVS and CDR2 FQNEAQ. This CDR3 is built from 13 residues. V lost 5 bases to trimming and J lost 14 bases, with 21 bases between them. CDR3 in amino acids: CASSPEFPQGHTF. The CDR3 bases are TGTGCCAGCAGCCCGGAATTCCCTCAGGGGCATACCTTC.

The rearrangement joins TRBV6-5 to TRBJ2-1, with 8 bases identical to TRBD2. V trimming: 0 bases; J trimming: 6 bases; junction bases outside the gene matches: 4. The CDR3 loop spans 15 amino acids. From germline, CDR1 is MNHEY and CDR2 SVGAGI. CDR3 in DNA: TGTGCCAGCAGTTACTCAAGACGGGGGGGCAATGAGCAGTTCTTC. Its protein is CASSYSRRGGNEQFF.

V and J are TRBV7-6 and TRBJ2-3, with D perhaps matching TRBD2 (5 bases). CDR3 size: 17 residues. V was trimmed by 1 base and J by 2 bases, leaving 16 bases between them. Per the germline V gene, CDR1 is SGHVS and CDR2 is FNYEAQ. CDR3 loop: CASSLVFRGTNTDTQYF. In DNA form, the CDR3 reads TGTGCCAGCAGCTTAGTTTTCCGGGGTACCAACACAGATACGCAGTATTTT. The full variable domain, with the rest looked up from reference TRBV7-6 and TRBJ2-3, is GAGVSQSPRYKVTKRGQDVALRCDPISGHVSLYWYRQALGQGPEFLTYFNYEAQQDKSGLPNDRFSAERPEGSISTLTIQRTEQRDSAMYRCASSLVFRGTNTDTQYFGPGTRLTVL.

The chain joins TRBV27 to TRBJ1-2; 7 bases map to TRBD1. This CDR3 is 14 amino acids long. The junction had 6 bases not matched to a gene; V was cut back by 6 bases and J by 2 bases. Germline CDR1 and CDR2: MNHEY and SMNVEV (reference sequence). CDR3 DNA sequence: TGTGCCAGCAGCCGTGACAGGGTAAACTATGGCTACACCTTC. Protein sequence: CASSRDRVNYGYTF.

Here the CDR3 reads CASSRGQVGNTEAFF. DNA for the CDR3: TGTGCCAGCAGCAGAGGACAGGTGGGGAACACTGAAGCTTTCTTT. This sequence joins TRBV7-9 and TRBJ1-1; 7 bases map to TRBD1. J lost 1 base, V lost 5 bases, and 7 bases had no gene match. Germline V gene lookup returns CDR1 SEHNR and CDR2 FQNEAQ (reference sequence). CDR3 length equals 15 residues.

CDR3 residues: CASSFERSYEQYF. Here the CDR3 DNA reads TGTGCCAGCAGTTTCGAGCGATCCTACGAGCAGTACTTC. V gene TRBV27 combines with J gene TRBJ2-7; unclear D gene. From germline, CDR1 is MNHEY and CDR2 SMNVEV (reference sequence). V was shortened by 3 bases and J by 1 base, with 7 bases between the two germline ends. This CDR3 contains 13 residues.

The chain links TRBV6-5 to TRBJ2-3, with D unclear. Per the germline V gene, CDR1 is MNHEY and CDR2 is SVGAGI. The V end was cut by 2 bases, the J end by 6 bases, with 9 bases between. CDR3 size: 13 residues. The CDR3: CASSYNFGDTQYF. The CDR3, as DNA: TGTGCCAGCAGTTACAATTTCGGTGATACGCAGTATTTT.

The rearrangement joins TRBV29-1 to TRBJ2-1; 10 bases are shared with TRBD2. The CDR3 covers 14 residues. Germline V gives CDR1 SQVTM, CDR2 ANQGSEA. V lost 8 bases and J lost 4; bases outside the gene matches: 8. As DNA, the CDR3 is TGCAGCTACCGAGCGGGGGGGCCTTACAATGAGCAGTTCTTC. Translating gives CSYRAGGPYNEQFF.

CDR3 nucleotides: TGTGCCAGCAGCGAGACTAGCGGGTTTAGCTCCTACAATGAGCAGTTCTTC. Translation: CASSETSGFSSYNEQFF. This sequence joins TRBV7-6 and TRBJ2-1, with 10 bases matching TRBD2. Losses at the gene ends were 5 bases for V and 0 bases for J; bases not matched to a gene: 7. The CDR3 sequence is 17 residues long. Germline CDR1 is SGHVS and CDR2 is FNYEAQ.

This clone has just a few counts. The J gene is TRBJ2-7, the V gene TRBV27, with 11 bases that match TRBD1. The CDR3 is 16 residues long. Germline trimming cut 3 bases from V and 5 bases from J; bases unmatched to any gene: 9. CDR1 and CDR2 (germline): MNHEY, SMNVEV (reference sequence). The CDR3 coding sequence is TGTGCCAGCAGTTTGACGGACAGGGGGCGCAGCCACGAGCAGTACTTC. Amino acids: CASSLTDRGRSHEQYF.

In this sample, this clone turned up once. This chain uses TRBV28 with TRBJ1-3; no reliable D call. The CDR3 consists of 16 residues. Germline V gene sequence: CDR1 MDHEN, CDR2 SYDVKM. The V and J ends lost 6 bases and 1 base respectively, with 16 bases between them. The CDR3 loop is CASSPNPELSGNTIYF. CDR3 in DNA: TGTGCCAGCAGCCCTAATCCTGAATTGTCTGGAAACACCATATATTTT.

The chain has TRBV9 and TRBJ1-2; perhaps TRBD1 as D (6 bases). Trimming cost V 5 bases and J 6 bases, with 17 bases left between them. This CDR3 contains 14 residues. Germline values: CDR1 SGDLS, CDR2 YYNGEE. As DNA, the CDR3 is TGTGCCAGCAGTCCGGACAGCTATTTTGATGGCTACACCTTC. As protein: CASSPDSYFDGYTF.

The chain has TRBV7-7 and TRBJ2-1; TRBD2 aligns across 7 bases. The CDR3 is 16 amino acids. With 0 bases clipped from V and 2 bases from J, the junction kept 4 bases outside the gene matches. CDR1 is SSHAT, CDR2 FNYEAQ, per germline (reference sequence). CDR3 sequence (DNA): TGTGCCAGCAGCTTAGCCACTAGCGCTCCCTACAATGAGCAGTTCTTC. It is translated as CASSLATSAPYNEQFF.

This sequence joins TRBV18 and TRBJ2-4; perhaps TRBD1 as D (5 bases). The CDR3 runs to 16 residues. The V gene lost 3 bases and the J gene lost 6 bases, with 18 bases spanning the gap. CDR1 and CDR2 from the germline V gene are KGHSH and LQKENI. CDR3 DNA: TGTGCCAGCTCACCCTTTGCCGGCAGGGTGGGAAACATTCAGTACTTC. It codes for CASSPFAGRVGNIQYF.

This sequence joins TRBV6-1 and TRBJ2-3; 16 bases are shared with TRBD2. The CDR3 covers 15 residues. V trimming: 7 bases; J trimming: 4 bases; junction bases outside the gene matches: 2. The V gene's germline CDR1 is MNHNS and CDR2 SASEGT. CDR3 nucleotide sequence: TGTGCCAGCACCGGGACTAGCGGGGGGGCAGATACGCAGTATTTT. Its translation is CASTGTSGGADTQYF.

This chain uses TRBV7-9 with TRBJ2-7; D gene ambiguous. Germline lookup yields CDR1 SEHNR and CDR2 FQNEAQ (reference sequence). Trimming cost V 2 bases and J 0 bases, with 11 bases left between them. This CDR3 has 15 residues. CDR3 in amino acids: CASSLQTGNSYEQYF. The CDR3 DNA sequence: TGTGCCAGCAGCTTACAGACGGGTAACTCCTACGAGCAGTACTTC.